This TCR beta chain was found in a study of blood T cell repertoires in COVID-19. Across the study: Samples came from the United States, Italy and Spain, spanning acute and convalescent COVID-19. From T cells, B-cell-depleted T cells, or PBMCs came the material, which was cDNA or gDNA.

Original processing methods: Amplification of reference gene primers was used by the study to estimate nucleated cell counts. Sequenced by immunoSEQ multiplex PCR; TCRdb stores in-frame clones only, minus some. V and J calls and clone size come straight from that table; D and trimming were deduced from the DNA. The table has about 87,000 clones, 70% to 90% seen once; the top ten hold 5.1%. The CDR3 is 16 residues long. CDR1 and CDR2 from the germline V gene are SGHTS and YDEGEE. J gave up 7 bases and V 2 bases, and 9 bases lay outside the gene matches. This clone was seen a single time. Specimen: peripheral blood. This clonotype originated in a man aged 40-50 years with acute or convalescent COVID-19. The chain carries TRBV5-8 and TRBJ1-6, with 7 bases matching TRBD1. CDR3 nucleotide sequence: TGTGCCAGCAGCTTCGGTTCTGACAGGGAAAATTCACCCCTCCACTTT. It translates to CASSFGSDRENSPLHF.